This is a list of T cell receptor beta chains from one sample in a study of radiation and T cells in renal cell carcinoma. Profiling relied on immunoSEQ multiplex PCR, and the TCRdb table lists in-frame clones only, not all of them. The sample has under 20,000 clones; roughly two thirds are singletons. The sample was tumor tissue, taken from a patient whose treatment included radiotherapy and nephrectomy. Receptors were obtained from a woman in her 70s with renal cell carcinoma. Each CDR3 is given with its conserved first and last residue. A D gene is named only where the DNA matches it firmly. Rows give clone size only sometimes, using once, few, many, or a class for an expanded clone.

j_call,clone_size,d_call,v_call,cdr3_aa,cdr3_nt
TRBJ2-1,.,TRBD2,TRBV6-1,CASTKLAGGYNEQFF,TGTGCCAGCACCAAACTAGCGGGGGGGTACAATGAGCAGTTCTTC
TRBJ1-2,.,.,TRBV5-6,CASSLSRERGYTF,TGTGCCAGCAGTCTGTCCAGGGAACGTGGCTACACCTTC
TRBJ2-7,.,.,TRBV29-1,CSVRLVYPAYEQYF,TGCAGCGTAAGGCTCGTCTACCCCGCCTACGAGCAGTACTTC
TRBJ1-6,.,TRBD1,TRBV5-1,CASSAGQGNSPLHF,TGCGCCAGCAGCGCGGGACAGGGGAATTCACCCCTCCACTTT
TRBJ1-2,.,.,TRBV28,CASSLGGHGYTF,TGTGCCAGCAGTTTGGGGGGGCATGGCTACACCTTC
TRBJ1-2,.,TRBD1,TRBV30,CAWSVWDRIFGYGYTF,TGTGCCTGGAGTGTTTGGGACAGGATCTTCGGCTATGGCTACACCTTC
TRBJ2-3,few,TRBD2,TRBV5-1,CASSLGLAGGLDTQYF,TGCGCCAGCAGCTTGGGCTTAGCGGGGGGCCTCGATACGCAGTATTTT
TRBJ1-1,.,.,TRBV2,CASDKGLSTEAFF,TGTGCCAGCGATAAGGGCCTCAGCACTGAAGCTTTCTTT
TRBJ2-5,.,TRBD2,TRBV5-1,CASSRTGTSGGVETQYF,TGCGCCAGCAGCAGAACTGGGACTAGCGGGGGGGTAGAGACCCAGTACTTC
TRBJ2-1,.,TRBD2,TRBV2,CASRVGGGSDNEQFF,TGTGCCAGCAGGGTCGGCGGGGGGTCCGACAATGAGCAGTTCTTC
TRBJ2-7,.,TRBD1,TRBV5-1,CASSSGQGAPYEQYF,TGCGCCAGCAGCTCCGGACAGGGTGCTCCCTACGAGCAGTACTTC
TRBJ2-4,.,.,TRBV29-1,CSVESGYIQYF,TGCAGCGTCGAAAGCGGGTACATTCAGTACTTC
TRBJ2-7,.,TRBD1,TRBV19,CASSKGTAYEQYF,TGTGCCAGTAGTAAAGGGACAGCCTACGAGCAGTACTTC
TRBJ1-1,few,TRBD1,TRBV10-3,CAIGQGMEAFF,TGTGCCATAGGACAGGGGATGGAGGCTTTCTTT
TRBJ2-7,.,TRBD2,TRBV4-1,CASSLQVAGGDEQYF,TGCGCCAGCAGCCTTCAGGTAGCGGGCGGGGACGAGCAGTACTTC
TRBJ1-3,.,.,TRBV7-6,CASSANPSSGNTIYF,TGTGCCAGCAGCGCCAACCCATCTTCTGGAAACACCATATATTTT
TRBJ1-2,few,TRBD1,TRBV5-6,CASSSGTAYGYTF,TGTGCCAGCAGCTCCGGGACAGCCTATGGCTACACCTTC
TRBJ1-4,.,TRBD1,TRBV5-8,CASSQGQGGTNEKLFF,TGTGCCAGCAGCCAAGGACAGGGGGGGACTAATGAAAAACTGTTTTTT
TRBJ1-2,.,.,TRBV7-9,CASSLGRVGGYTF,TGTGCCAGCAGCTTAGGGAGGGTCGGGGGCTACACCTTC
TRBJ2-3,.,.,TRBV5-1,CASSLLMQDTQYF,TGCGCCAGCAGCTTGCTCATGCAAGATACGCAGTATTTT
TRBJ1-4,.,TRBD1,TRBV5-4,CASRPGQAGGKLFF,TGTGCCAGCCGCCCGGGACAGGCGGGAGGGAAACTGTTTTTT
TRBJ2-4,.,.,TRBV30,CAWSGGAKNIQYF,TGTGCCTGGAGTGGGGGAGCCAAAAACATTCAGTACTTC
TRBJ2-7,.,TRBD1,TRBV11-2,CASSPDRGSSYEQYF,TGTGCCAGCAGCCCAGACAGGGGCAGCTCCTACGAGCAGTACTTC
TRBJ1-5,.,.,TRBV28,CASSWPGYDQPQHF,TGTGCCAGCAGTTGGCCAGGGTATGATCAGCCCCAGCATTTT
TRBJ2-5,.,.,TRBV5-1,CASSLDGHQETQYF,TGCGCCAGCAGCTTGGACGGACACCAAGAGACCCAGTACTTC
TRBJ2-2,.,.,TRBV15,CATSRGANTGELFF,TGTGCCACCAGCAGAGGGGCGAACACCGGGGAGCTGTTTTTT
TRBJ2-7,.,.,TRBV11-2,CASSPVSLSYEQYF,TGTGCCAGCAGCCCAGTGTCTCTTTCCTACGAGCAGTACTTC
TRBJ1-3,few,TRBD1,TRBV7-9,CASSRTGNTIYF,TGTGCCAGCAGCCGGACAGGGAACACCATATATTTT
TRBJ2-1,.,TRBD2,TRBV25-1,CASSDLAGVDNEQFF,TGTGCCAGCAGTGACCTAGCGGGGGTGGACAATGAGCAGTTCTTC
TRBJ2-3,.,TRBD2,TRBV6-4,CASSRLAGTTDTQYF,TGTGCCAGCAGCAGACTAGCGGGAACCACAGATACGCAGTATTTT
TRBJ2-3,.,.,TRBV5-1,CASSSNTGLTDTQYF,TGCGCCAGCAGCTCAAATACAGGGTTGACAGATACGCAGTATTTT
TRBJ1-4,.,.,TRBV11-2,CASSLRAGFSTNEKLFF,TGTGCCAGCAGCTTAAGGGCAGGCTTTTCAACTAATGAAAAACTGTTTTTT
TRBJ2-2,.,TRBD2,TRBV7-2,CASSLGGGRVGGELFF,TGTGCCAGCAGCTTAGGCGGGGGGCGCGTCGGCGGGGAGCTGTTTTTT
TRBJ1-6,.,.,TRBV10-3,CAISLRGQDSPLHF,TGTGCCATCAGTCTACGGGGGCAGGATTCACCCCTCCACTTT
TRBJ2-4,.,TRBD2,TRBV7-9,CASSSWTSGGALAKNIQYF,TGTGCCAGCAGCTCGTGGACTAGCGGGGGGGCCCTAGCCAAAAACATTCAGTACTTC
TRBJ1-2,.,.,TRBV27,CASSFHRQLHGYTF,TGTGCCAGCAGTTTTCACAGGCAATTGCACGGCTACACCTTC
TRBJ1-2,.,.,TRBV9,CASSPAGTGLANYGYTF,TGTGCCAGCAGCCCCGCGGGAACAGGGCTAGCTAACTATGGCTACACCTTC
TRBJ2-5,.,TRBD2,TRBV30,CAWRPRLAGLQETQYF,TGTGCCTGGAGGCCCCGGTTAGCGGGGCTTCAAGAGACCCAGTACTTC
TRBJ2-7,.,TRBD2,TRBV7-2,CASSLQRGGPYEQYF,TGTGCCAGCAGCCTCCAGCGGGGGGGGCCCTACGAGCAGTACTTC
TRBJ2-5,.,.,TRBV6-5,CASIGTVKETQYF,TGTGCCAGCATCGGGACTGTGAAGGAGACCCAGTACTTC
TRBJ1-6,.,.,TRBV6-1,CASSVGGSPLHF,TGTGCCAGCAGTGTGGGAGGTTCACCCCTCCACTTT
TRBJ1-1,once,.,TRBV30,CAANSNTEAFF,TGTGCCGCCAATTCGAACACTGAAGCTTTCTTT